One and the same sample provided the 27 T cell receptor beta chains below, sequenced in a study of cytomegalovirus exposure and HLA in healthy donors. The PCR had 60 Vbeta and 13 Jbeta primers. Using immunoSEQ multiplex PCR, the repertoire was profiled, and TCRdb retains in-frame clones only, with some absent. The table lists about 160,000 clones, approximately 80% of them singletons. Sequenced sample: PBMCs. Receptors were obtained from a man between 18 and 35 years old in good health and CMV-seropositive.

The chain has TRBV10-3 and TRBJ2-5, with D possibly being TRBD2 (6 bases). The CDR3 has 13 residues. Germline loops: CDR1 ENHRY, CDR2 SYGVKD. The germline V and J ends were trimmed by 3 bases and 7 bases, with 12 bases remaining between them. CDR3 DNA: TGTGCCATCAGTGATGGGACTGGGTGGACCCAGTACTTC. It encodes CAISDGTGWTQYF.

V usage is TRBV7-9 and J usage is TRBJ2-1, with TRBD2 as a possible D gene (6 bases). The CDR3 is 15 residues long. V was shortened by 4 bases and J by 0 bases, with 10 bases between the two germline ends. Germline CDR1 SEHNR, CDR2 FQNEAQ (reference sequence). The CDR3 here is CASSYRGTSYNEQFF. CDR3 DNA: TGTGCCAGCAGCTACCGGGGGACCTCCTACAATGAGCAGTTCTTC.

CDR3 loop: CASSQVGRANSYNEQFF. The CDR3 DNA reads as TGCGCCAGCAGCCAAGTAGGCAGAGCGAACTCCTACAATGAGCAGTTCTTC. This chain uses TRBV4-1 with TRBJ2-1; D unclear. V was shortened by 1 base and J by 0 bases, with 13 bases between the two germline ends. Per the germline V gene, CDR1 is MGHRA and CDR2 is YSYEKL. There are 17 residues in the CDR3.

This chain joins TRBV6-5 and TRBJ1-1; 9 positions match TRBD1. Per the germline V gene, CDR1 is MNHEY and CDR2 is SVGAGI. The CDR3 is 13 residues long. J gave up 5 bases and V 8 bases, and 6 bases lay outside the gene matches. The CDR3 loop reads CASHRGRVTEAFF. DNA for the CDR3: TGTGCCAGCCACAGGGGGCGGGTAACTGAAGCTTTCTTT.

The V and J genes are TRBV19 and TRBJ2-7, with a tentative D call TRBD1 (6 bases). The CDR3 consists of 15 residues. Germline loops: CDR1 LNHDA, CDR2 SQIVND (reference sequence). V was trimmed by 3 bases and J by 4 bases, leaving 16 bases between them. CDR3: CASSIDWGRRYEQYF. The CDR3 DNA follows: TGTGCCAGTAGTATCGACTGGGGGCGGAGATACGAGCAGTACTTC.

The CDR3 loop reads CASSYGRTEAFF. DNA for the CDR3: TGCGCCAGCAGCTACGGTCGGACTGAAGCTTTCTTT. The J gene is TRBJ1-1, the V gene TRBV4-1; D is unclear. Germline V gene lookup returns CDR1 MGHRA and CDR2 YSYEKL. V lost 5 bases, J lost 5 bases, and 9 bases lay in between. There are 12 residues in the CDR3.

This rearrangement joins TRBV6-5 to TRBJ2-7; TRBD1 is a possible D gene (5 bases). Germline-derived CDR1 and CDR2 are MNHEY and SVGAGI. This CDR3 region has 16 residues. V was cut by 0 bases and J by 2 bases, with 14 bases left in between. The CDR3 nucleotides read TGTGCCAGCAGTTACTCGTCGAGGACACGAACCTACGAGCAGTACTTC. Its translation is CASSYSSRTRTYEQYF.

This rearrangement joins TRBV13 to TRBJ2-7, with a weak D call TRBD2 (5 bases). Trimming took off 1 base at V and 5 bases at J, with 6 bases between the two ends. The CDR3 contains 12 residues. The germline V gene encodes CDR1 PRHDT and CDR2 FYEKMQ (reference sequence). DNA for the CDR3: TGTGCCAGCAGCTTAGCCGGGGACGAGCAGTACTTC. It codes for CASSLAGDEQYF.

The chain is built from TRBV7-9 and TRBJ2-5, with a possible D match to TRBD2 (6 bases). This CDR3 spans 15 amino acids. Between the trimmed V and J ends, which lost 5 bases and 3 bases, there was a span of 16 bases. Germline V gives CDR1 SEHNR, CDR2 FQNEAQ (reference sequence). The CDR3 here is CASSSYRDFEETQYF. The CDR3 nucleotides read TGTGCCAGCAGCAGCTACCGGGACTTCGAAGAGACCCAGTACTTC. Complete variable domain (other parts from reference TRBV7-9 and TRBJ2-5): DTGVSQNPRHKITKRGQNVTFRCDPISEHNRLYWYRQTLGQGPEFLTYFQNEAQLEKSRLLSDRFSAERPKGSFSTLEIQRTEQGDSAMYLCASSSYRDFEETQYFGPGTRLLVL.

The gene calls are TRBV10-3 and TRBJ1-1; TRBD1 aligns across 7 bases. The V gene's germline CDR1 is ENHRY and CDR2 SYGVKD. V lost 3 bases and J lost 2; bases outside the gene matches: 9. The CDR3 contains 16 residues. CDR3 residues: CAISDPGTEHNTEAFF. The CDR3, as DNA: TGTGCCATCAGTGACCCCGGGACAGAACATAACACTGAAGCTTTCTTT.

V and J are TRBV7-6 and TRBJ2-5; TRBD2 agrees at 14 bases. The CDR3 sequence is 16 residues long. V shed 4 bases, J shed 2 bases, and the junction held 3 bases outside the gene matches. Germline V gene data show CDR1 as SGHVS and CDR2 as FNYEAQ. The CDR3 reads CASSSRLAGGQETQYF. Here the CDR3 DNA reads TGTGCCAGCAGCTCTAGACTAGCGGGGGGGCAAGAGACCCAGTACTTC.

This clone was detected a few times. This sequence joins TRBV29-1 and TRBJ2-2; TRBD2 agrees at 13 bases. CDR1 and CDR2 (germline): SQVTM, ANQGSEA. The CDR3 loop spans 14 amino acids. The V segment lost 1 base and the J segment 8 bases; nucleotides outside the gene matches: 1. The DNA of the CDR3 is TGCAGCGTTGAAGGACTAGCGGGAGGAGGGGAGCTGTTTTTT. Translated: CSVEGLAGGGELFF.

The V gene is TRBV5-1, the J gene TRBJ1-4, with TRBD1 as a possible D gene (5 bases). The CDR3 has 15 amino acids. Germline CDR1 and CDR2: SGHRS and YFSETQ. V lost 0 bases and J lost 8, with 14 bases in between. CDR3 nucleotide sequence: TGCGCCAGCAGCTTGGAAGGGGCGGTTTACGAAAAACTGTTTTTT. Its protein is CASSLEGAVYEKLFF.

This clone was seen more than once but under ten times. The chain carries TRBV5-4 and TRBJ1-6; TRBD1 is a possible D gene (6 bases). Germline V gives CDR1 SGHNT, CDR2 YYREEE (reference sequence). CDR3 length: 14 residues. V was pared by 3 bases and J by 10 bases, with 14 bases between. This CDR3 reads CASSSTGSYSPLHF. CDR3 nucleotide sequence: TGTGCCAGCAGCTCTACAGGGAGTTACTCACCCCTCCACTTT.

This sequence joins TRBV7-2 and TRBJ1-6; TRBD1 is a possible D gene (5 bases). This CDR3 contains 14 residues. Germline V lookup: CDR1 SGHTA, CDR2 FQGNSA. V was pared by 2 bases and J by 6 bases, with 8 bases between. Written as DNA, the CDR3 is TGTGCCAGCAGCTTATCGGGGGTTAATTCACCCCTCCACTTT. Residues: CASSLSGVNSPLHF. Based on the CDR3 plus reference TRBV7-2 and TRBJ1-6, the full variable domain is GAGVSQSPSNKVTEKGKDVELRCDPISGHTALYWYRQSLGQGLEFLIYFQGNSAPDKSGLPSDRFSAERTGGSVSTLTIQRTQQEDSAVYLCASSLSGVNSPLHFGNGTRLTVT.

In nucleotides, the CDR3 is TGTGCCAGTACCCGCAGGGGTGACTATGGCTACACCTTC. This translates into CASTRRGDYGYTF. V and J are TRBV19 and TRBJ1-2, with D perhaps TRBD1 (6 bases). The CDR3 covers 13 residues. Germline assignment: CDR1 LNHDA and CDR2 SQIVND (reference sequence). The V gene lost 7 bases and the J gene lost 3 bases, with 12 bases spanning the gap. Variable domain in full (rest from reference TRBV19 and TRBJ1-2): DGGITQSPKYLFRKEGQNVTLSCEQNLNHDAMYWYRQDPGQGLRLIYYSQIVNDFQKGDIAEGYSVSREKKESFPLTVTSAQKNPTAFYLCASTRRGDYGYTFGSGTRLTVV.

The rearrangement uses TRBV6-1 and TRBJ2-1, with 10 nucleotides matching TRBD2. From germline, CDR1 is MNHNS and CDR2 SASEGT. The CDR3 is 14 amino acids. The V gene end was trimmed by 6 bases and the J gene end by 2 bases; junction bases not matched to a gene: 1. CDR3 loop: CASSLAGAYNEQFF. The DNA of the CDR3 is TGTGCCAGCAGCCTAGCGGGAGCCTACAATGAGCAGTTCTTC.

The genes are TRBV29-1 and TRBJ1-1; TRBD1 matches at 8 bases. The CDR3 has 15 amino acids. CDR1 and CDR2 (germline): SQVTM, ANQGSEA. V dropped 6 bases and J dropped 3; count of bases not matched to a gene: 12. Written as DNA, the CDR3 is TGCAGCGTCCCCACCCGGACAGGGCTGGACACTGAAGCTTTCTTT. Its translation: CSVPTRTGLDTEAFF.

This clone has just a few counts. This sequence joins TRBV6-1 and TRBJ2-3, with D perhaps matching TRBD2 (6 bases). Trimming left V 10 bases short and J 2 bases short, with 19 bases between. In germline, CDR1 is MNHNS, CDR2 SASEGT. This CDR3 has 15 residues. The CDR3 nucleotides are TGTGCCACCAATATCGGCGGGACCTCCACAGATACGCAGTATTTT. Translating it yields CATNIGGTSTDTQYF.

V usage is TRBV5-4 and J usage is TRBJ1-4; D may be TRBD1 (6 bases). The CDR3 runs 12 residues. Looked up from germline, CDR1 is SGHNT and CDR2 is YYREEE (reference sequence). Trimming took off 4 bases at V and 8 bases at J, with 9 bases between the two ends. The CDR3 region is CASSGGQEKLFF. CDR3 DNA sequence: TGTGCCAGCAGCGGCGGACAGGAAAAACTGTTTTTT.

V and J are TRBV7-2 and TRBJ1-3, with 7 bases identical to TRBD1. The ends lost 5 bases at V and 0 bases at J; junction bases unmatched: 10. Germline V CDR1 and CDR2: SGHTA, FQGNSA. The CDR3 has 17 amino acids. The CDR3 protein is CASSVLRGQSSGNTIYF. DNA of the CDR3: TGTGCCAGCAGCGTCCTCCGGGGACAGAGCTCTGGAAACACCATATATTTT.

The chain recombines TRBV7-9 with TRBJ2-1; 9 positions agree with TRBD1. The ends lost 4 bases at V and 7 bases at J; junction bases unmatched: 8. The germline V gene has CDR1 SEHNR and CDR2 FQNEAQ (reference sequence). The CDR3 sequence is 15 residues long. The CDR3 DNA follows: TGTGCCAGCAGCTCGGGACAGGGTAGTTGGAATGAGCAGTTCTTC. Its protein is CASSSGQGSWNEQFF.

V and J are TRBV7-9 and TRBJ2-5, with D perhaps matching TRBD2 (5 bases). Trimming cost V 1 base and J 5 bases, with 5 bases left between them. CDR3 length: 12 amino acids. Germline V gene lookup returns CDR1 SEHNR and CDR2 FQNEAQ (reference sequence). The DNA for the CDR3 is TGTGCCAGCAGCTTAGGGAGGGAGACCCAGTACTTC. Encoded protein: CASSLGRETQYF. Combining the CDR3 with reference TRBV7-9 and TRBJ2-5 gives the whole variable domain DTGVSQNPRHKITKRGQNVTFRCDPISEHNRLYWYRQTLGQGPEFLTYFQNEAQLEKSRLLSDRFSAERPKGSFSTLEIQRTEQGDSAMYLCASSLGRETQYFGPGTRLLVL.

The rearrangement links TRBV7-6 to TRBJ2-2; D not certain. Trimming shortened V by 2 bases and J by 3 bases, and 4 bases separated the two germline ends. Germline CDR1 is SGHVS and CDR2 is FNYEAQ. The CDR3 runs 13 residues. Here the CDR3 DNA reads TGTGCCAGCAGCTTACCCTACACCGGGGAGCTGTTTTTT. Its translation: CASSLPYTGELFF.

The genes are TRBV7-2 and TRBJ1-5; no reliable D call. Trimming removed 6 bases from V and 0 bases from J, with 6 bases in between. The CDR3 is 13 residues long. CDR1 and CDR2 (germline): SGHTA, FQGNSA. CDR3 in amino acids: CASSTSSNQPQHF. DNA of the CDR3: TGTGCCAGCAGTACAAGTAGCAATCAGCCCCAGCATTTT.

V is TRBV4-2 and J is TRBJ1-4; D perhaps matches TRBD1 (6 bases). Germline V gene sequence: CDR1 LGHNA, CDR2 YNFKEQ. This CDR3 region has 17 residues. V was clipped by 4 bases and J by 3 bases, with 18 bases between them. For the CDR3, the DNA is TGTGCCAGCAGCCGACGGAACCAGGGGAGGGCTAATGAAAAACTGTTTTTT. Amino acid sequence: CASSRRNQGRANEKLFF.

The chain uses TRBV19 and TRBJ1-5; the match to TRBD1 covers 7 bases. Trimming cost V 9 bases and J 2 bases; bases outside gene matches: 10. Germline CDR1 LNHDA, CDR2 SQIVND (reference sequence). The CDR3 covers 15 residues. CDR3 sequence: CASWDSPGGNQPQHF. CDR3 in DNA: TGTGCCAGCTGGGACAGCCCGGGAGGCAATCAGCCCCAGCATTTT.